The clone carrying this T cell receptor beta chain was detected ten times or more. The sample originates from a study of regulatory T cells in long-lasting Graves disease. Trimming cost V 6 bases and J 3 bases; bases outside gene matches: 6. The CDR3 is 15 residues long. Germline loops: CDR1 SEHNR, CDR2 FQNEAQ (reference sequence). Arm-PCR of CDR3 regions and iRepertoire HTBI primers were the basis on which TCR beta libraries were built. MiXCR was run by TCRdb on the multiplex PCR reads, yielding one entry per CDR3 protein. Of fewer than 550,000 distinct CDR3 sequences listed, roughly 16% were seen once; the top ten hold 20% to 25%. Time point meaning: newly diagnosed GD, antithyroid drugs for less than 3 months. Preparation of the TCR library used RNA extracted from PBMCs. The data were also submitted as part of a second study, on T cells in Graves' hyperthyroidism and ophthalmopathy. That work adds: The HTBI primer set drove a first-round RT-PCR of the TCR CDR3.

Source: peripheral blood mononuclear cells (PBMCs), taken at new diagnosis, from a patient treated with antithyroid drugs. This chain joins TRBV7-9 and TRBJ2-1; 9 bases map to TRBD1. The receptor comes from a middle-aged woman with Graves disease. This CDR3 reads CASSSGQGNYNEQFF. CDR3 nucleotides: TGTGCCAGCAGTTCCGGACAGGGGAACTACAATGAGCAGTTCTTC.